This passage covers 16 T cell receptor beta chains from one sample sequenced in a study of a mutant IDH1 vaccine in newly diagnosed glioma. Stated time point: week 11, during vaccination. Vaccination used 300 ug of mutant IDH1 20-mer peptide per dose, with topical imiquimod. The antigens of these receptors remain unknown. The method was immunoSEQ multiplex PCR; TCRdb's version includes in-frame clones alone and lacks a portion of them. The table lists under 150,000 clones, 85% to 90% of them singletons. Sequenced material: PBMCs, taken from a glioma patient whose treatment included an IDH1 peptide vaccine. Every receptor here comes from a woman aged 50 to 60 with glioma.

The J gene is TRBJ1-1, the V gene TRBV2, with 7 bases aligning to TRBD1. The CDR3 contains 16 residues. Trimming took 6 bases from V and 5 from J; bases not matched to a gene: 15. In germline, CDR1 is SNHLY, CDR2 FYNNEI. The chain's CDR3 is CASRERGTELGTEAFF. The CDR3 nucleotides are TGTGCCAGCAGGGAAAGAGGGACAGAATTGGGTACTGAAGCTTTCTTT.

In DNA, the CDR3 is TGTGCCAGCAGTCCAAAGAGGGGTTTGAACACTGAAGCTTTCTTT. Translating it yields CASSPKRGLNTEAFF. The V call is TRBV6-1, the J call TRBJ1-1, with a weak D call TRBD1 (5 bases). CDR1 MNHNS and CDR2 SASEGT come from the germline V gene. Trimming stripped 5 bases from V and 0 bases from J, with 13 bases between. The CDR3 has 15 amino acids.

This chain links TRBV7-9 with TRBJ1-2; D call uncertain. Germline CDR1 SEHNR, CDR2 FQNEAQ (reference sequence). The CDR3 is 12 amino acids. V lost 1 base to trimming and J lost 7 bases, with 7 bases between them. Here the CDR3 reads CASSLVSPGYTF. The CDR3 DNA follows: TGTGCCAGCAGCTTAGTTTCCCCTGGCTACACCTTC.

The chain carries TRBV7-8 and TRBJ1-1, with D unresolved. V was shortened by 2 bases and J by 0 bases, with 19 bases between the two germline ends. Germline loops: CDR1 SGHVS, CDR2 FQNEAQ. The CDR3 length is 18 residues. The CDR3 sequence: CASSLMRSGQRVNTEAFF. CDR3 DNA sequence: TGTGCCAGCAGCTTAATGAGATCAGGCCAGAGGGTGAACACTGAAGCTTTCTTT.

The chain is built from TRBV25-1 and TRBJ1-1; possible D gene TRBD1, 6 bases. In germline, CDR1 is MGHDK, CDR2 SYGVNS. Between the trimmed V and J ends, which lost 8 bases and 1 base, there was a span of 11 bases. The CDR3 covers 13 residues. The CDR3 reads CASRDRRNTEAFF. The CDR3 DNA reads as TGTGCCAGCCGCGACAGGCGGAACACTGAAGCTTTCTTT.

The chain links TRBV5-1 to TRBJ1-1, with unresolved D. V was trimmed by 1 base and J by 5 bases, leaving 6 bases between them. Germline V gene data show CDR1 as SGHRS and CDR2 as YFSETQ. The CDR3 is made up of 12 amino acids. Written as DNA, the CDR3 is TGCGCCAGCAGCTTGCCGGGGACTGAAGCTTTCTTT. This sequence encodes CASSLPGTEAFF. Variable domain in full (rest from reference TRBV5-1 and TRBJ1-1): KAGVTQTPRYLIKTRGQQVTLSCSPISGHRSVSWYQQTPGQGLQFLFEYFSETQRNKGNFPGRFSGRQFSNSRSEMNVSTLELGDSALYLCASSLPGTEAFFGQGTRLTVV.

V usage is TRBV12-5 and J usage is TRBJ1-5; D gene uncertain. The CDR3 is 12 amino acids. The V gene lost 6 bases and the J gene lost 3 bases, with 6 bases spanning the gap. Germline loops: CDR1 LGHNT, CDR2 FRNRAP. The DNA for the CDR3 is TGTGCTAGTGGATTAAACAATCAGCCCCAGCATTTT. Translated: CASGLNNQPQHF.

The rearrangement uses TRBV5-1 and TRBJ2-7; unclear D gene. The CDR3 covers 14 residues. Germline V gene lookup returns CDR1 SGHRS and CDR2 YFSETQ. Trimming pared 5 bases from V and 0 bases from J, leaving 12 bases between. CDR3 protein: CASRRTLSSYEQYF. The CDR3 coding sequence is TGCGCCAGCAGAAGGACGTTGAGCTCCTACGAGCAGTACTTC.

The chain joins TRBV2 to TRBJ1-1, with D uncertain. Germline lookup yields CDR1 SNHLY and CDR2 FYNNEI. V was cut by 5 bases and J by 1 base, with 5 bases left in between. The CDR3 consists of 12 residues. The CDR3 DNA reads as TGTGCCAGCAGTTCCGGGAACACTGAAGCTTTCTTT. Protein: CASSSGNTEAFF.

The gene calls are TRBV10-3 and TRBJ2-1; D unresolved. Trimming removed 6 bases from V and 0 bases from J, with 6 bases in between. Germline CDR1 reads ENHRY; CDR2 reads SYGVKD. The CDR3 contains 13 residues. CDR3 sequence (DNA): TGTGCCATCAGGGAAGACTCCTACAATGAGCAGTTCTTC. The encoded protein is CAIREDSYNEQFF.

The rearrangement uses TRBV18 and TRBJ2-3; TRBD1 aligns across 10 bases. This CDR3 is 14 amino acids long. In germline, CDR1 is KGHSH, CDR2 LQKENI. V trimming: 6 bases; J trimming: 4 bases; junction bases outside the gene matches: 4. The CDR3 loop reads CASSPGQGADTQYF. Written as DNA, the CDR3 is TGTGCCAGCTCCCCCGGACAGGGGGCAGATACGCAGTATTTT.

V and J are TRBV10-1 and TRBJ1-4, with 9 positions matching TRBD1. This CDR3 spans 14 amino acids. Germline CDR1 and CDR2: WNHNN and SYGVQD (reference sequence). V was pared by 5 bases and J by 7 bases, with 5 bases of the junction left unmatched. The CDR3 DNA is TGCGCCAGCAGTCCGGACAGGGGAGGTGAAAAACTGTTTTTT. This gives the protein CASSPDRGGEKLFF.

The chain is built from TRBV28 and TRBJ2-7, with 11 bases identical to TRBD2. The CDR3 spans 15 residues. Germline CDR1 MDHEN, CDR2 SYDVKM. The junction had 8 bases not matched to a gene; V was cut back by 6 bases and J by 4 bases. The CDR3 sequence is CASRPPGLADYEQYF. The CDR3 coding sequence is TGTGCCAGCAGACCCCCGGGACTAGCGGATTACGAGCAGTACTTC.

The CDR3: CASSLTANYGYTF. DNA of the CDR3: TGTGCCAGCAGTTTGACTGCCAACTATGGCTACACCTTC. The chain employs TRBV28 and TRBJ1-2; D gene unclear. The V gene lost 3 bases and the J gene lost 2 bases, with 7 bases spanning the gap. From germline, CDR1 is MDHEN and CDR2 SYDVKM. The CDR3 extends over 13 amino acids.

The rearrangement uses TRBV4-1 and TRBJ2-5; D is possibly TRBD2 (5 bases). The CDR3 spans 16 residues. Germline values: CDR1 MGHRA, CDR2 YSYEKL. The V end was cut by 0 bases, the J end by 7 bases, with 18 bases between. The CDR3 spells CASSQEKAQRAVTQYF. In nucleotides, the CDR3 is TGCGCCAGCAGCCAAGAGAAGGCCCAGAGGGCCGTGACCCAGTACTTC.

The chain employs TRBV27 and TRBJ2-1; 7 bases match TRBD2. This CDR3 is 14 amino acids long. The V segment lost 8 bases and the J segment 4 bases; nucleotides outside the gene matches: 8. Germline values: CDR1 MNHEY, CDR2 SMNVEV (reference sequence). CDR3 residues: CASGGSGPYNEQFF. The CDR3 region has the DNA TGTGCCAGCGGAGGTAGCGGGCCTTACAATGAGCAGTTCTTC.